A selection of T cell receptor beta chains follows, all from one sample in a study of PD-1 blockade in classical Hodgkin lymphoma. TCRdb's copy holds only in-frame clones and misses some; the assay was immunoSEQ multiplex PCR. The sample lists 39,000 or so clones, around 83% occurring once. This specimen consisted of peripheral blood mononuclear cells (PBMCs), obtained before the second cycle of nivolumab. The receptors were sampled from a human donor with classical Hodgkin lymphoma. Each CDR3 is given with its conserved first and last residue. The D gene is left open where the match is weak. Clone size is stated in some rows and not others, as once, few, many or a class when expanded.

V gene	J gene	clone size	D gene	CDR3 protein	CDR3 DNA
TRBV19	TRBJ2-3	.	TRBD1	CASSAPGQALTDTQYF	TGTGCCAGTAGTGCACCGGGACAGGCGCTCACAGATACGCAGTATTTT
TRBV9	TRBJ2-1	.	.	CASSVEDPGRRNEQFF	TGTGCCAGCAGCGTAGAGGATCCAGGGAGGCGCAATGAGCAGTTCTTC
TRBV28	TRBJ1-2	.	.	CASSVGPRGRDYTF	TGTGCCAGCAGTGTAGGGCCAAGGGGACGGGACTACACCTTC
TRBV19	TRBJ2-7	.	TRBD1	CASSTGTGVINEQYF	TGTGCCAGTAGTACTGGGACAGGGGTGATCAACGAGCAGTACTTC
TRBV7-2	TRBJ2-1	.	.	CASSLAYGSYNEQFF	TGTGCCAGCAGCTTAGCCTATGGCTCCTACAATGAGCAGTTCTTC
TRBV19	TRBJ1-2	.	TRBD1	CASSTRQGLAYGYTF	TGTGCCAGTAGTACGAGACAGGGTTTAGCCTATGGCTACACCTTC
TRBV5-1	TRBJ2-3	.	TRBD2	CASSLEGTSGMQYF	TGCGCCAGCAGCTTGGAAGGGACTAGCGGGATGCAGTATTTT
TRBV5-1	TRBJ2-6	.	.	CASSPSGLIISGANVLTF	TGCGCCAGCAGCCCGAGTGGACTGATAATCTCTGGGGCCAACGTCCTGACTTTC
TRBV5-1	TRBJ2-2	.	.	CASRWTLNTGELFF	TGCGCCAGCAGGTGGACATTGAACACCGGGGAGCTGTTTTTT
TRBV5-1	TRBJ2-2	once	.	CASSPNSEKTGELFF	TGCGCCAGCAGTCCCAATTCGGAGAAGACCGGGGAGCTGTTTTTT
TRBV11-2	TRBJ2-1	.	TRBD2	CASSLPTSGRHEQFF	TGTGCCAGCAGCTTACCAACTAGCGGGAGGCATGAGCAGTTCTTC
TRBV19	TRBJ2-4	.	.	CASRSGEAKNIQYF	TGTGCCAGCCGTTCGGGGGAAGCCAAAAACATTCAGTACTTC
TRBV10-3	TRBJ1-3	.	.	CAISESTQTRNTIYF	TGTGCCATCAGTGAGTCCACCCAGACGCGAAACACCATATATTTT
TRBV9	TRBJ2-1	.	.	CASSVSTSSGNEQFF	TGTGCCAGCAGCGTTTCGACTAGTTCTGGCAATGAGCAGTTCTTC
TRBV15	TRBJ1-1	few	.	CATSSKRDRAVGAFF	TGTGCCACCAGCTCAAAACGGGACCGCGCTGTTGGAGCTTTCTTT
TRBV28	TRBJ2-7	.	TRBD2	CASSRPGTSGSFNEQYF	TGTGCCAGCAGTAGACCCGGGACTAGCGGGAGTTTCAACGAGCAGTACTTC
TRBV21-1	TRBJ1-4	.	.	CASTPKRQGGTNEKLFF	TGTGCCAGCACCCCCAAACGGCAGGGAGGCACTAATGAAAAACTGTTTTTT
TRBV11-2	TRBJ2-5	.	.	CASSLVAGETQYF	TGTGCCAGCAGCTTAGTAGCCGGGGAGACCCAGTACTTC
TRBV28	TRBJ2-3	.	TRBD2	CASSFPSGGGDTQYF	TGTGCCAGCAGTTTCCCTAGCGGGGGTGGAGATACGCAGTATTTT
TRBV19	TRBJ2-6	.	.	CASSTQGSGANVLTF	TGTGCCAGTAGTACCCAGGGGTCTGGGGCCAACGTCCTGACTTTC
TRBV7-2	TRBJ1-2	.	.	CASTLRGDFNYGYTF	TGTGCCAGCACCCTGAGGGGGGATTTTAACTATGGCTACACCTTC
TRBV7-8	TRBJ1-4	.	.	CASSFESATNEKLFF	TGTGCCAGCAGCTTCGAGTCAGCAACTAATGAAAAACTGTTTTTT
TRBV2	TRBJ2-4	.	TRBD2	CASSDIRAGGLAKNIQYF	TGTGCCAGCAGTGACATTCGAGCGGGGGGGCTAGCCAAAAACATTCAGTACTTC
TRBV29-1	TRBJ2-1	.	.	CSVVPPGRYNEQFF	TGCAGCGTAGTGCCCCCGGGACGGTACAATGAGCAGTTCTTC
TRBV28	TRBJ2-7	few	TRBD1	CASSYRGVYEQYF	TGTGCCAGCAGTTACAGGGGGGTCTACGAGCAGTACTTC
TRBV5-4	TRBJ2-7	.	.	CASSLGGWSYEQYF	TGTGCCAGCAGCCTAGGGGGTTGGTCCTACGAGCAGTACTTC